This T cell receptor (beta chain) was sequenced in a study of T cell changes during pregnancy in multiple sclerosis. Assay: immunoSEQ multiplex PCR; the TCRdb copy retains only in-frame clones and omits some. The repertoire holds under 35,000 clones, with over 65% as singletons. V dropped 6 bases and J dropped 4; count of bases not matched to a gene: 6. CDR1 and CDR2 from the germline V gene are SNHLY and FYNNEI. The CDR3 is 14 amino acids. This TCR derives from a female donor with multiple sclerosis, enrolled in a pregnancy study. The chain has TRBV2 and TRBJ1-2; 9 positions match TRBD1. Sequences were derived from CD8+ T cells from peripheral blood mononuclear cells, sampled after pregnancy. Here the CDR3 reads CASSYTGGGYGYTF. The CDR3 DNA reads as TGTGCCAGCAGCTACACAGGGGGCGGCTATGGCTACACCTTC.